The entry below describes one T cell receptor beta chain. Assay used: immunoSEQ multiplex PCR; TCRdb lists only in-frame clones, some missing. The table records roughly 70,000 clones, around 79% of them present only once. Trimming took 4 bases from V and 3 from J; bases not matched to a gene: 11. Germline assignment: CDR1 GTSNPN and CDR2 SVGIG (reference sequence). This CDR3 is built from 17 residues. This sample was included in a study of glioma-infiltrating T cells after dendritic cell vaccination. This material consisted of blood, taken before dendritic cell vaccination. The clonotype originates from a human donor with glioblastoma. The chain is built from TRBV30 and TRBJ1-4; 10 bases line up with TRBD1. The CDR3, as DNA: TGTGCCTGGACCAGAGAGGGGGACAGGGGACCTAATGAAAAACTGTTTTTT. Translating it yields CAWTREGDRGPNEKLFF.